This T cell receptor (beta chain) was recovered during a study of cytomegalovirus exposure and HLA in healthy donors. Study overall: About 80 million unique TCRs from HLA-typed donors made up an early data release. The study's findings and limits: A later analysis showed TCR association rates differing by HLA locus, peaking at DRB1 and lowest at HLA-C. It is likely that the observed cluster of highly shared sequence variants was a sequencing artifact. A later analysis reported that several of the most significant clusters appeared to be linked to common viral pathogens, among them Epstein-Barr virus.

Details on this clone: Its antigen remains unidentified.

The germline gives CDR1 SNHLY, CDR2 FYNNEI. Losses at the gene ends were 2 bases for V and 8 bases for J; bases not matched to a gene: 3. The CDR3 has 15 residues. The primer mix had 60 Vbeta and 13 Jbeta primers. Sequenced by immunoSEQ multiplex PCR; TCRdb stores in-frame clones only, minus some. The sample lists about 64,000 clones; 77% were seen once. This receptor was obtained from a male donor in good health and CMV-seropositive. The V call is TRBV2, the J call TRBJ1-6; 10 positions match TRBD1. The material sequenced was PBMCs. In DNA, the CDR3 is TGTGCCAGCAGTGAACACGGGACAGGGGATTCACCCCTCCACTTT. It translates to CASSEHGTGDSPLHF.